What follows describes a single T cell receptor beta chain. The antigen is not known. A J-beta primer mix and a sample-barcoded 5' primer were used in a second PCR of roughly 7 to 12 cycles. MiXCR was run by TCRdb on the 5' RACE reads, yielding one entry per CDR3 protein. Of roughly 1,800,000 distinct CDR3 sequences listed, around 48% are singletons. Per germline, CDR1 LNHNV and CDR2 YYDKDF (reference sequence). The CDR3 totals 16 residues. The V end lost 0 bases, the J end lost 0 bases, and 9 bases lay between the germline ends. This sample was included in a study of blood T cells in healthy people across ages. Study results and limitations: It was held that the diversity estimates obtained from one million T cells were underestimates. A greater number of naive CD4+ cells and higher diversity distinguished long-lived donors from aged donors.

Each donor gave 9 to 10 milliliters of peripheral blood. Researchers report isolating at least 6.5 million PBMCs per sample. The sequenced sample was blood. The rearrangement uses TRBV15 and TRBJ1-5; D not certain. This TCR was sampled from a woman in her 40s in good health. CDR3 sequence: CATSRDRTYSNQPQHF. The CDR3 coding sequence is TGTGCCACCAGCAGAGATAGGACCTATAGCAATCAGCCCCAGCATTTT. The entire variable domain, with the rest obtained from reference TRBV15 and TRBJ1-5, is as follows: DAMVIQNPRYQVTQFGKPVTLSCSQTLNHNVMYWYQQKSSQAPKLLFHYYDKDFNNEADTPDNFQSRRPNTSFCFLDIRSPGLGDTAMYLCATSRDRTYSNQPQHFGDGTRLSIL.